This T cell receptor beta chain was sequenced for a study of regulatory and conventional T cells in RAG deficiency. Produced via immunoSEQ multiplex PCR; TCRdb's table is partial and in-frame only. The table shows 45,000 or so clones, with approximately 90% occurring only once. The study, taken as a whole, reports: Omenn patients showed >90% Treg-Tconv overlap and shorter CDR3 lengths.

The sorted conventional CD4+ T cells were CD25-low and CD127-high, with genomic DNA sequenced. As concerns this clone: The antigen remains undetermined.

Trimming took off 2 bases at V and 3 bases at J, with 13 bases between the two ends. The CDR3 extends over 15 amino acids. Germline V lookup: CDR1 MNHNS, CDR2 SASEGT. The sample was also reused in another study, on regulatory T cells. From that report: Amplification used 52 TRBV primers and 13 TRBJ primers.

The receptor was derived from a human donor in good health. The chain joins TRBV6-1 to TRBJ1-1; no clear D. Material: CD4+ effector T cells sorted from blood. The CDR3 protein is CASSENGSRDTEAFF. The CDR3 DNA follows: TGTGCCAGCAGTGAAAACGGCTCAAGGGACACTGAAGCTTTCTTT.